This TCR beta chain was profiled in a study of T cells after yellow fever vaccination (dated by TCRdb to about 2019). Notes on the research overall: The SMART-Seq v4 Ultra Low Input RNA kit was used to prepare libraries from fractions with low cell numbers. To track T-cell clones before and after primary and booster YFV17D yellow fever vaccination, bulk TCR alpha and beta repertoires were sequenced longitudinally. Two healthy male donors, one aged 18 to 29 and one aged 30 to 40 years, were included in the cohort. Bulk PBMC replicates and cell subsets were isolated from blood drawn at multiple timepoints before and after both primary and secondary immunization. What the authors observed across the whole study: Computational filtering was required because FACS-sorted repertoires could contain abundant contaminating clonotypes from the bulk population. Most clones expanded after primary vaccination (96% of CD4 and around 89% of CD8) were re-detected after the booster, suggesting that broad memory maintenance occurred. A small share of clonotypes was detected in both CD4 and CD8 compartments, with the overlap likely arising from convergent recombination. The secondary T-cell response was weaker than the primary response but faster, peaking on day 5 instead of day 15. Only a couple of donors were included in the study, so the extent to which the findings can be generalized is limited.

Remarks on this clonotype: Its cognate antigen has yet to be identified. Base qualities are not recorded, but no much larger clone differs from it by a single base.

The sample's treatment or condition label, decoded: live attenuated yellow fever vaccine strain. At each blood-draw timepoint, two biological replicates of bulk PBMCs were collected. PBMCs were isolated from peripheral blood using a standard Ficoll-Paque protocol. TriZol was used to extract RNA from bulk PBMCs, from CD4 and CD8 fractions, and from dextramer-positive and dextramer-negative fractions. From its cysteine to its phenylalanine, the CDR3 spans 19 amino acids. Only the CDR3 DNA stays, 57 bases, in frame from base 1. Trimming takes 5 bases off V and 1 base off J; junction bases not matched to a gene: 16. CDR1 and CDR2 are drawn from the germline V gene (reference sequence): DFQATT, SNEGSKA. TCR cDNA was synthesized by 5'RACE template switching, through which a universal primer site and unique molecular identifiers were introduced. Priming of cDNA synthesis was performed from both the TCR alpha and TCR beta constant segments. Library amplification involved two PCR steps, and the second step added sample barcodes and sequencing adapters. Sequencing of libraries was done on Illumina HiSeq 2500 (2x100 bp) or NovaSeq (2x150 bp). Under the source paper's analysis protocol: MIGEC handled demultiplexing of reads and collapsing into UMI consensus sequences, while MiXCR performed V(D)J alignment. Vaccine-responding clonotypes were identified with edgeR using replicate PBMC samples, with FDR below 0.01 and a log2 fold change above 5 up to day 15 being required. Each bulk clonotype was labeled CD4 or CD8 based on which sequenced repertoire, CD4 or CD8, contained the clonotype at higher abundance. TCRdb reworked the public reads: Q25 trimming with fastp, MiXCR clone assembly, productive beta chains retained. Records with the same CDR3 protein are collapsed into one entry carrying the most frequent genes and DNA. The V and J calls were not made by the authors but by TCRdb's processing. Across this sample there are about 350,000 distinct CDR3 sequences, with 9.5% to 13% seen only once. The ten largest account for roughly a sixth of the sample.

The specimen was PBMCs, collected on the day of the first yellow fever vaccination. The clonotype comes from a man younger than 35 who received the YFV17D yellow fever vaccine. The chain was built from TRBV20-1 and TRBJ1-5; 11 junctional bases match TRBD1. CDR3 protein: CSAAQPGTGGLGSNQPQHF. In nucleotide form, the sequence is TGCAGTGCTGCTCAACCCGGGACAGGGGGTCTTGGGAGCAATCAGCCCCAGCATTTT.